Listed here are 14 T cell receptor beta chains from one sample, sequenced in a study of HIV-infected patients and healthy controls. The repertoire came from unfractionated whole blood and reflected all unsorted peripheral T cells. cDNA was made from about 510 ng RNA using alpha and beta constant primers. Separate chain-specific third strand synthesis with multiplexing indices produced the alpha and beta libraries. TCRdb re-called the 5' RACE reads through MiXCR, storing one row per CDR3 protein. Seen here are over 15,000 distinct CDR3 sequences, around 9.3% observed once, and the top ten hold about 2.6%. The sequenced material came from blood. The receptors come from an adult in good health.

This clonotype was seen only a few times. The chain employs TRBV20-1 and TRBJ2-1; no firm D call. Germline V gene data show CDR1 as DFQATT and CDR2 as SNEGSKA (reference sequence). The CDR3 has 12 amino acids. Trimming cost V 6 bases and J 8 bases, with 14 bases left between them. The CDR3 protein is CSAKPLFDEQFF. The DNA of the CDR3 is TGCAGTGCGAAACCCCTTTTCGATGAGCAGTTCTTC.

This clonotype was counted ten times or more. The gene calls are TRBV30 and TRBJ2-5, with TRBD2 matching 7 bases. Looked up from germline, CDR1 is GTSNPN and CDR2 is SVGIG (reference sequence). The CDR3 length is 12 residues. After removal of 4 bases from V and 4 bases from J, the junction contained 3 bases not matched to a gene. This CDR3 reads CAWTGGGETQYF. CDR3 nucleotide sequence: TGTGCCTGGACTGGCGGGGGAGAGACCCAGTACTTC.

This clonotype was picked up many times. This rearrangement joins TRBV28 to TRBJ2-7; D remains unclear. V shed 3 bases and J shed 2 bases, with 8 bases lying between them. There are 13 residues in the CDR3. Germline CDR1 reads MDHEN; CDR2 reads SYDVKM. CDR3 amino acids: CASSFELAYEQYF. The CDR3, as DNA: TGTGCCAGCAGTTTCGAGTTAGCCTACGAGCAGTACTTC. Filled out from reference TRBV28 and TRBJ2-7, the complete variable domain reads DVKVTQSSRYLVKRTGEKVFLECVQDMDHENMFWYRQDPGLGLRLIYFSYDVKMKEKGDIPEGYSVSREKKERFSLILESASTNQTSMYLCASSFELAYEQYFGPGTRLTVT.

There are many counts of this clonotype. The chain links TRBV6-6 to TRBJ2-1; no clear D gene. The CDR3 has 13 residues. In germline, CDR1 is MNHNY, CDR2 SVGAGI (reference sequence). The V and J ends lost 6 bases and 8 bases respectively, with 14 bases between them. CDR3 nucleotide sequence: TGTGCCAGCAGCCCACCAGAAGGGTATGAGCAGTTCTTC. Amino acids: CASSPPEGYEQFF.

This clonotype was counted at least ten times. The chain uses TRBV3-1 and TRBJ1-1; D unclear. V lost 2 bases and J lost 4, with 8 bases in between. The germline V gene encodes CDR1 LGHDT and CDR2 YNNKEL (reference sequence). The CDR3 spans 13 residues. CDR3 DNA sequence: TGTGCCAGCAGCCAAAGTCGCTCCACTGAAGCTTTCTTT. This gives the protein CASSQSRSTEAFF. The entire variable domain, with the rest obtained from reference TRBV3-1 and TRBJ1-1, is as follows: DTAVSQTPKYLVTQMGNDKSIKCEQNLGHDTMYWYKQDSKKFLKIMFSYNNKELIINETVPNRFSPKSPDKAHLNLHINSLELGDSAVYFCASSQSRSTEAFFGQGTRLTVV.

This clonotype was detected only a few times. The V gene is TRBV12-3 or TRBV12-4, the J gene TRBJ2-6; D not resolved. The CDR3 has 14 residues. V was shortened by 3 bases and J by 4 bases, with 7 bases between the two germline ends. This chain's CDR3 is CASSFSTGANVLTF. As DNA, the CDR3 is TGTGCCAGCAGTTTCAGTACCGGGGCCAACGTCCTGACTTTC.

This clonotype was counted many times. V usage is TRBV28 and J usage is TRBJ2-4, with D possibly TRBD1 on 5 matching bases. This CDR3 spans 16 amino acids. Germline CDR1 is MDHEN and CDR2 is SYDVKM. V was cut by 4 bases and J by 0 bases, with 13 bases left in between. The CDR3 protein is CASSYTGELAKNIQYF. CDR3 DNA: TGTGCCAGCAGTTACACAGGAGAGTTAGCCAAAAACATTCAGTACTTC. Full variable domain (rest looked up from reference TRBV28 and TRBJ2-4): DVKVTQSSRYLVKRTGEKVFLECVQDMDHENMFWYRQDPGLGLRLIYFSYDVKMKEKGDIPEGYSVSREKKERFSLILESASTNQTSMYLCASSYTGELAKNIQYFGAGTRLSVL.

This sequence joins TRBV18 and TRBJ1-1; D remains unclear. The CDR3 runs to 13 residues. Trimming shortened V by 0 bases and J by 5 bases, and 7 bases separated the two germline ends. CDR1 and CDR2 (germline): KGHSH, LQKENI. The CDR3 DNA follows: TGTGCCAGCTCACCACCTCATTGGACTGAAGCTTTCTTT. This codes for CASSPPHWTEAFF. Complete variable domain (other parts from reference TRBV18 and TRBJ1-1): NAGVMQNPRHLVRRRGQEARLRCSPMKGHSHVYWYRQLPEEGLKFMVYLQKENIIDESGMPKERFSAEFPKEGPSILRIQQVVRGDSAAYFCASSPPHWTEAFFGQGTRLTVV.

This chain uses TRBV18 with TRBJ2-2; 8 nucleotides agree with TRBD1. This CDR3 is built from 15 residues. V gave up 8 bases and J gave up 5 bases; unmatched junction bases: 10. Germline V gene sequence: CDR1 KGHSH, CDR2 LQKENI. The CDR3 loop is CASTGDRDRTGELFF. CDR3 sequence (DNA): TGTGCCAGCACGGGGGACCGGGACAGGACCGGGGAGCTGTTTTTT.

CDR3 loop: CATSNYNEQFF. The CDR3 bases are TGTGCCACCAGCAACTACAATGAGCAGTTCTTC. The V call is TRBV15, the J call TRBJ2-1, with D unclear. V was cut by 4 bases and J by 3 bases, with 1 base left in between. The CDR3 consists of 11 residues. The germline gives CDR1 LNHNV, CDR2 YYDKDF (reference sequence).

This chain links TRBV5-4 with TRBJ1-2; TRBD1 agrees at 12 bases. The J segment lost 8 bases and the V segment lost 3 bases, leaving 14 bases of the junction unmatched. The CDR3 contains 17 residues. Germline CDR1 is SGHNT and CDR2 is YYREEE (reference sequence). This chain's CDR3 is CASSSGTGGWDGEGYTF. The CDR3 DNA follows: TGTGCCAGCAGCTCAGGGACAGGGGGCTGGGACGGGGAAGGCTACACCTTC.

The CDR3 DNA is TGTGCCAGCAGCCAAGATTTCCCAGCGGGAGTGCCCTACGAGCAGTACTTC. Translated, it gives CASSQDFPAGVPYEQYF. The gene calls are TRBV4-2 and TRBJ2-7; TRBD2 aligns across 8 bases. V trimming: 0 bases; J trimming: 2 bases; junction bases outside the gene matches: 9. The CDR3 is 17 amino acids. CDR1 LGHNA and CDR2 YNFKEQ come from the germline V gene.

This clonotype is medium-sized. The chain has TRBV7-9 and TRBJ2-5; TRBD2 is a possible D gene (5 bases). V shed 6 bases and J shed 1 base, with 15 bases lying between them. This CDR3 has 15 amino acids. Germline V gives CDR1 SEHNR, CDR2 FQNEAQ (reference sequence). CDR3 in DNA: TGTGCCAGCAGACCACTAGACTGGGTCCAAGAGACCCAGTACTTC. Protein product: CASRPLDWVQETQYF.

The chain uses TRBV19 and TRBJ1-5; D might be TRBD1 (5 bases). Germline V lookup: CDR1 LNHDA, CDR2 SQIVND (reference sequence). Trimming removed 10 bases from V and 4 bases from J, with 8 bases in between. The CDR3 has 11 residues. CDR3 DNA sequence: TGTGCCACGGGGGTTAATCAGCCCCAGCATTTT. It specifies CATGVNQPQHF. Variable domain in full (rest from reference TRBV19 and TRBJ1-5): DGGITQSPKYLFRKEGQNVTLSCEQNLNHDAMYWYRQDPGQGLRLIYYSQIVNDFQKGDIAEGYSVSREKKESFPLTVTSAQKNPTAFYLCATGVNQPQHFGDGTRLSIL.